Here is one T cell receptor (beta chain) with its context. The data stem from a study of Ad26.COV2.S vaccination and SARS-CoV-2 variants. Study background: By the intramuscular route, Ad26.COV2.S was given once, or twice 56 days apart.

The CDR3 length is 14 residues. V shed 4 bases, J shed 2 bases, and the junction held 4 bases outside the gene matches. Looked up from germline, CDR1 is ENHRY and CDR2 is SYGVKD. Libraries were prepared by immunoSEQ multiplex PCR; TCRdb keeps only in-frame clonotypes and omits some of them. Of over 200,000 clones in the sample, 88% are singletons; the top ten hold about 10%. Specified treatment: 15 to 20 received Ad26.COV2.S at low or high dose, single or two shots; a few received placebo; per-sample allocation not given. The investigators took samples on day 63 after the first vaccine or placebo injection. An adult of 18-55 years in Boston served as donor.

The clonotype was recovered from a person aged 18 to 59 who received the Ad26.COV2.S COVID-19 vaccine or a placebo. The rearrangement joins TRBV10-3 to TRBJ2-5, with 7 bases aligning to TRBD2. Sequencing was performed on peripheral blood, taken in a trial of Ad26.COV2.S vaccine versus placebo. The CDR3 sequence is CAISGGGPQETQYF. CDR3 DNA sequence: TGTGCCATCAGTGGGGGAGGGCCGCAAGAGACCCAGTACTTC.